The rows below give T cell receptor beta chains drawn from one sample of a study of T cell repertoires in cytomegalovirus infection. For these receptors, no antigen is known. MiXCR, run by TCRdb on the reads, gives a single entry per CDR3 protein. The profile covers 680,000 or so distinct CDR3 sequences, with around a third appearing a single time and 15% to 20% taken by the ten largest. The input for sequencing was cultured PBMCs, taken from culture after CMV antigen stimulation. These TCRs come from a human donor in good health (CMV status not recorded). Some clones in this sample may be carry-over from other donors' samples. Each CDR3 is given with its conserved first and last residue. A D gene is named only where the DNA matches it firmly. Size is omitted from some rows. Given values are once, few, many or a class for expanded clones.

>.|TRBV7-2|TRBJ1-6|few
CASSSGQPSSYNSPLHF
TGTGCCAGCAGCTCGGGACAACCGAGCTCCTATAATTCACCCCTCCACTTT
>TRBD1|TRBV12-3/TRBV12-4|TRBJ2-7|few
CASSLGQGVPYEQYF
TGTGCCAGCAGTTTAGGCCAGGGGGTACCCTACGAGCAGTACTTC
>.|TRBV20-1|TRBJ2-1|.
CSASGLGYNEQFF
TGCAGTGCTAGCGGGCTAGGCTACAATGAGCAGTTCTTC
>.|TRBV2|TRBJ1-3|few
CASSAVGREGNTIYF
TGTGCCAGCAGTGCGGTTGGGCGGGAAGGAAACACCATATATTTT
>.|TRBV5-6|TRBJ1-3|.
CASSAQGNTIYF
TGTGCCAGCAGTGCACAGGGAAACACCATATATTTT
>.|TRBV20-1|TRBJ2-1|.
CSATFEGEQFF
TGCAGTGCCACCTTTGAGGGCGAGCAGTTCTTC
>.|TRBV7-8|TRBJ2-2|.
CASSRKSRRESGTGELFF
TGTGCCAGCAGCCGTAAAAGCCGCAGGGAATCGGGCACCGGGGAGCTGTTTTTT
>TRBD1|TRBV6-2/TRBV6-3|TRBJ2-5|few
CASSLLGTGATQYF
TGTGCCAGCAGCTTACTAGGGACAGGGGCGACCCAGTACTTC
>.|TRBV7-8|TRBJ2-7|few
CASSSRFYEQYF
TGTGCCAGCAGTTCACGGTTTTACGAGCAGTACTTC
>.|TRBV7-2|TRBJ2-5|many
CASSFFPKQTQYF
TGTGCCAGCAGCTTCTTCCCGAAACAGACCCAGTACTTC
>.|TRBV7-2|TRBJ1-5|many
CASSPPRETSNQPQHF
TGTGCCAGCAGCCCACCACGGGAAACGAGCAATCAGCCCCAGCATTTT
>.|TRBV6-2/TRBV6-3|TRBJ2-7|few
CASSSPSAGSYEQYF
TGTGCCAGCAGCTCCCCCAGCGCAGGATCCTACGAGCAGTACTTC
>TRBD2|TRBV7-2|TRBJ2-1|few
CASSLGAGDPGYNEQFF
TGTGCCAGCAGCTTAGGAGCGGGGGATCCCGGCTACAATGAGCAGTTCTTC
>TRBD1|TRBV6-6|TRBJ1-1|.
CASSVTGEGAFF
TGTGCCAGCAGTGTAACAGGGGAAGGGGCTTTCTTT
>.|TRBV20-1|TRBJ2-2|.
CSAARTAGHGELFF
TGCAGTGCTGCCCGGACTGCGGGGCACGGGGAGCTGTTTTTT
>.|TRBV6-1|TRBJ1-1|few
CALNTEAFF
TGTGCCTTGAACACTGAAGCTTTCTTT
>.|TRBV19|TRBJ2-1|few
CASSIADEQFF
TGTGCCAGTAGTATTGCGGATGAGCAGTTCTTC
>.|TRBV20-1|TRBJ1-5|once
CSASRVISQPQHF
TGCAGTGCTAGCCGGGTTATAAGTCAGCCCCAGCATTTT
>.|TRBV6-5|TRBJ1-5|.
CASSPSRSNQPQHF
TGTGCCAGCAGTCCCTCGCGGAGCAATCAGCCCCAGCATTTT
>.|TRBV7-2|TRBJ2-5|few
CASSFVEQETQYF
TGTGCCAGCAGCTTTGTAGAACAAGAGACCCAGTACTTC
>.|TRBV4-3|TRBJ1-2|.
CASSQDRGTDGHYGYTF
TGCGCCAGCAGCCAAGATCGGGGGACGGACGGACATTATGGCTACACCTTC
>TRBD2|TRBV4-3|TRBJ2-1|.
CASSQGAGSLSYNEQFF
TGCGCCAGCAGCCAGGGAGCGGGGTCACTCTCCTACAATGAGCAGTTCTTC
>TRBD1|TRBV7-2|TRBJ1-5|.
CASSPRQGLPQHF
TGTGCCAGCAGCCCTAGACAGGGCTTGCCCCAGCATTTT
>.|TRBV7-2|TRBJ2-7|many
CASSLRQSLYEQYF
TGTGCCAGCAGCCTCAGACAATCCCTCTACGAGCAGTACTTC
>.|TRBV7-2|TRBJ2-1|few
CASSLARTSVEQFF
TGTGCCAGCAGCTTAGCGCGGACCTCCGTAGAGCAGTTCTTC
>.|TRBV4-1|TRBJ1-6|few
CASSQAHPRGSRDSPLHF
TGCGCCAGCAGCCAAGCCCACCCAAGGGGCTCGAGAGATTCACCCCTCCACTTT
>TRBD1|TRBV19|TRBJ2-1|.
CASSTDRESNEQFF
TGTGCCAGTAGTACGGACAGGGAATCGAATGAGCAGTTCTTC
>.|TRBV7-6|TRBJ2-5|.
CASNLIGGGETQYF
TGTGCCAGCAACTTAATAGGGGGGGGTGAGACCCAGTACTTC
>.|TRBV7-8|TRBJ1-6|many
CASSLAGRSSYNSPLHF
TGTGCCAGCAGCTTAGCGGGGAGGAGCTCCTATAATTCACCCCTCCACTTT
>.|TRBV4-3|TRBJ1-2|.
CASSQGHRNYGYTF
TGCGCCAGCAGCCAGGGACATCGAAACTATGGCTACACCTTC
>TRBD1|TRBV6-6|TRBJ2-1|.
CASSPHNRDRTFF
TGTGCCAGCAGTCCCCATAACCGGGACAGGACGTTCTTC
>.|TRBV12-3/TRBV12-4|TRBJ2-2|.
CASSTRRTGELFF
TGTGCCAGCAGTACCCGACGGACCGGGGAGCTGTTTTTT
>TRBD2|TRBV12-3/TRBV12-4|TRBJ2-5|few
CASSLAHRTRRQETQYF
TGTGCCAGCAGTTTAGCGCATAGGACTAGAAGGCAAGAGACCCAGTACTTC
>TRBD1|TRBV6-6|TRBJ2-7|.
CASSYPRDSPHEQYF
TGTGCCAGCAGTTACCCCCGGGACAGCCCCCACGAGCAGTACTTC
>.|TRBV12-3/TRBV12-4|TRBJ2-1|.
CASSRGQVYNEQFF
TGTGCCAGCAGTCGGGGGCAGGTGTACAATGAGCAGTTCTTC
>.|TRBV7-8|TRBJ2-1|.
CASSLGYVSEQFF
TGTGCCAGCAGCTTAGGGTACGTGAGTGAGCAGTTCTTC
>TRBD2|TRBV6-2/TRBV6-3|TRBJ2-1|.
CASSYERGTPGLHEQFF
TGTGCCAGCAGTTACGAGCGGGGGACCCCAGGGCTCCATGAGCAGTTCTTC
>TRBD2|TRBV5-6|TRBJ2-4|.
CASSLLGLAGNIQYF
TGTGCCAGCAGCTTGCTGGGACTAGCAGGGAACATTCAGTACTTC
>TRBD2|TRBV7-2|TRBJ2-1|.
CASSRMAGAQFF
TGTGCCAGCAGCCGAATGGCGGGAGCCCAGTTCTTC
>.|TRBV15|TRBJ1-5|.
CATSRWMGRGSNQPQHF
TGTGCCACCAGCAGATGGATGGGCAGGGGAAGCAATCAGCCCCAGCATTTT
>.|TRBV12-5|TRBJ2-5|.
CASAIGSLQTQYF
TGTGCTAGTGCGATTGGGAGCTTGCAGACCCAGTACTTC
>TRBD1|TRBV2|TRBJ2-2|.
CASSHPPGQGYTGELFF
TGTGCCAGCAGTCACCCCCCGGGACAGGGTTATACCGGGGAGCTGTTTTTT
>.|TRBV6-5|TRBJ2-5|few
CASSYFPGKETQYF
TGTGCCAGCAGTTACTTTCCGGGAAAAGAGACCCAGTACTTC
>.|TRBV6-2/TRBV6-3|TRBJ2-4|once
CATLERERWKNIQYF
TGTGCCACGCTGGAACGGGAGCGCTGGAAAAACATTCAGTACTTC
>TRBD1|TRBV7-2|TRBJ2-3|.
CASSITGGDTQYF
TGTGCCAGCAGCATCACAGGGGGAGATACGCAGTATTTT
>.|TRBV7-2|TRBJ1-5|many
CASSLAKGINQPQHF
TGTGCCAGCAGCTTAGCCAAGGGGATTAATCAGCCCCAGCATTTT
>.|TRBV7-6|TRBJ2-7|few
CASSFLDSYEQYF
TGTGCCAGCAGCTTCCTAGACAGTTACGAGCAGTACTTC
>.|TRBV29-1|TRBJ2-7|.
CSVEIPDSTYEQYF
TGCAGCGTTGAAATCCCCGACAGTACCTACGAGCAGTACTTC
>.|TRBV4-1|TRBJ2-1|.
CASRRQGSNYNEQFF
TGCGCCAGCAGACGGCAGGGGTCAAACTACAATGAGCAGTTCTTC